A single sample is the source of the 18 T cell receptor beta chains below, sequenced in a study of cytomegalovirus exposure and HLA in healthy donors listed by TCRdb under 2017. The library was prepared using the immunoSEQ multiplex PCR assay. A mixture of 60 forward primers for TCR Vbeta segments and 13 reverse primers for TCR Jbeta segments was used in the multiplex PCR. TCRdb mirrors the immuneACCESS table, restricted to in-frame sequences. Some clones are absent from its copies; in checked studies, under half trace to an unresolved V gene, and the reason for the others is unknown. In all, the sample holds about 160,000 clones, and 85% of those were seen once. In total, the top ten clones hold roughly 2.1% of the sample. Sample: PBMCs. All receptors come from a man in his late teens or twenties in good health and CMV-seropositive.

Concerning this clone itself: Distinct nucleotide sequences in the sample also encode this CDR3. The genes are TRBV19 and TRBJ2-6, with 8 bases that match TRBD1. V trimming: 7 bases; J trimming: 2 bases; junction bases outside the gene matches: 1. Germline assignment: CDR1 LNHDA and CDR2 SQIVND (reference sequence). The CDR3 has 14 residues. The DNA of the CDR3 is TGTGCCAGTAAACAGGGGGCTGGGGCCAACGTCCTGACTTTC. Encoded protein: CASKQGAGANVLTF.

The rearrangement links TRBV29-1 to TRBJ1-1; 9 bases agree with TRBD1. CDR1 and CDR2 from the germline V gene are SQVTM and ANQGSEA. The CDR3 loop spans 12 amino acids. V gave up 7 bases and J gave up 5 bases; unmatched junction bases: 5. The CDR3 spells CSGLTGGTEAFF. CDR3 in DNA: TGCAGCGGCCTGACAGGGGGAACTGAAGCTTTCTTT.

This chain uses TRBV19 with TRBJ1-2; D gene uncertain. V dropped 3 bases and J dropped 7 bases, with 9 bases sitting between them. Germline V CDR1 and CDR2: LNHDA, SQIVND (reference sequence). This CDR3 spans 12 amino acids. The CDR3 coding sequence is TGTGCCAGTAGTATTGGCTGGAGTGGCTACACCTTC. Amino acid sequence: CASSIGWSGYTF.

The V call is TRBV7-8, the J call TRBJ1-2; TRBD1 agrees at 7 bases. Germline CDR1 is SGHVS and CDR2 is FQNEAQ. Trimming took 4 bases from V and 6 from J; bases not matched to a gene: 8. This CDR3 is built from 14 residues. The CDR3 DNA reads TGTGCCAGCAGCTCTTTCGACAGGGCCAATGGCTACACCTTC. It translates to CASSSFDRANGYTF. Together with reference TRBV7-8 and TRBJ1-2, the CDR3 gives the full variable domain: GAGVSQSPRYKVAKRGQDVALRCDPISGHVSLFWYQQALGQGPEFLTYFQNEAQLDKSGLPSDRFFAERPEGSVSTLKIQRTQQEDSAVYLCASSSFDRANGYTFGSGTRLTVV.

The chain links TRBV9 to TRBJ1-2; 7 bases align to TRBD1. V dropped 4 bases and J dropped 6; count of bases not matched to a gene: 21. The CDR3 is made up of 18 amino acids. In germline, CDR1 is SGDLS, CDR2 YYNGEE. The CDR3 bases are TGTGCCAGCAGCACCACTAAGAGACAGGGACTGGGTGATGATGGCTACACCTTC. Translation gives CASSTTKRQGLGDDGYTF.

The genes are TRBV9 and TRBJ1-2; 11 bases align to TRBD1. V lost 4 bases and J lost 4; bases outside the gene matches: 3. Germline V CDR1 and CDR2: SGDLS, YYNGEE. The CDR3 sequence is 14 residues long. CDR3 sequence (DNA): TGTGCCAGCAGCCCCGGGACAGGGGGCTATGGCTACACCTTC. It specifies CASSPGTGGYGYTF.

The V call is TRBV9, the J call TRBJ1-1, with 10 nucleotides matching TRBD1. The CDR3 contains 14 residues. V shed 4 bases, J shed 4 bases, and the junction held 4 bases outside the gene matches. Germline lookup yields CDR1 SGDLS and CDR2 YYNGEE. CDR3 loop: CASSTRTGGTEAFF. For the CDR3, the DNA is TGTGCCAGCAGCACCCGGACAGGGGGCACTGAAGCTTTCTTT.

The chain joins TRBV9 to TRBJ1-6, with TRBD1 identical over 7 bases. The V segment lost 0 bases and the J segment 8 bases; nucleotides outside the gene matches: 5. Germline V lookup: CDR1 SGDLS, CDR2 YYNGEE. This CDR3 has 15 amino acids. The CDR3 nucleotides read TGTGCCAGCAGCGTAGACGGGACAGATTATTCACCCCTCCACTTT. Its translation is CASSVDGTDYSPLHF.

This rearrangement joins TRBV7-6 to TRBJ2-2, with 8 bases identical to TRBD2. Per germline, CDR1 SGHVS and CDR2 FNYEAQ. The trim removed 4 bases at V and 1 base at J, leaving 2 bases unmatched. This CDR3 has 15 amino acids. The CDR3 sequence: CASSSSGGNTGELFF. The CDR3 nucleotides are TGTGCCAGCAGCTCCAGCGGGGGGAACACCGGGGAGCTGTTTTTT.

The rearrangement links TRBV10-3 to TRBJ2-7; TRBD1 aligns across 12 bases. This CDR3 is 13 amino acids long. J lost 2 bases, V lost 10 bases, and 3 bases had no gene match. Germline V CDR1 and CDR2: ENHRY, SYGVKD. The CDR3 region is CATGTGGAYEQYF. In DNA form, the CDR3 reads TGTGCCACCGGGACAGGGGGCGCCTACGAGCAGTACTTC.

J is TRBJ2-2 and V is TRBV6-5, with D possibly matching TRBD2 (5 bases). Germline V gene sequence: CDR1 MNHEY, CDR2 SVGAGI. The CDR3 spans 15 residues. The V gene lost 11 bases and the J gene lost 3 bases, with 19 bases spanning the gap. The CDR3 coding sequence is TGTGCCGGCCAGACCGCTGAGGGCGACACCGGGGAGCTGTTTTTT. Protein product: CAGQTAEGDTGELFF.

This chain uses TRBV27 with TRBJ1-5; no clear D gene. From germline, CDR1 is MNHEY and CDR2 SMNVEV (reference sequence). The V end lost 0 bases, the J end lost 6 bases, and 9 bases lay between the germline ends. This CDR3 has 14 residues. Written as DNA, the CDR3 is TGTGCCAGCAGTTTATCTTTTGCGAGTCAGCCCCAGCATTTT. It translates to CASSLSFASQPQHF.

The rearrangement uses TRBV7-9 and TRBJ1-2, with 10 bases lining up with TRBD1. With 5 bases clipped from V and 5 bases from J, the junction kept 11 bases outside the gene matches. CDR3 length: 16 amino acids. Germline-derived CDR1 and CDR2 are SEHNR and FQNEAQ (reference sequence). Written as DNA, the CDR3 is TGTGCCAGCAGCCATGAGGCGGGACAGGGGAAATATGGCTACACCTTC. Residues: CASSHEAGQGKYGYTF.

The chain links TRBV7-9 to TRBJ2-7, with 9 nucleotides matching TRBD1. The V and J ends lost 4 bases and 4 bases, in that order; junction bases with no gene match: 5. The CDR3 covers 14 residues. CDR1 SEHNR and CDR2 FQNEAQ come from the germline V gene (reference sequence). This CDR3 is CASSSGTGKYEQYF. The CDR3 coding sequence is TGTGCCAGCAGCTCCGGGACAGGGAAGTACGAGCAGTACTTC.

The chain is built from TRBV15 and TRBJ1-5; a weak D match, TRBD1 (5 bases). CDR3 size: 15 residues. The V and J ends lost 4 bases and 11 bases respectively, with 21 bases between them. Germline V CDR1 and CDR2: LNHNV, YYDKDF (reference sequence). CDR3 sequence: CATSNGQTPAIAQHF. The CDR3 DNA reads TGTGCCACCAGCAACGGACAAACCCCCGCCATAGCCCAGCATTTT.

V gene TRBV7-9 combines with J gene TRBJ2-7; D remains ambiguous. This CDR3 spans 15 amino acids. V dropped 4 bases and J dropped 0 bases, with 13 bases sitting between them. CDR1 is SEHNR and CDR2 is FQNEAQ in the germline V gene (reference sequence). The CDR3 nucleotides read TGTGCCAGCAGCTCCCGAACCGATAGCTCCTACGAGCAGTACTTC. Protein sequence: CASSSRTDSSYEQYF.

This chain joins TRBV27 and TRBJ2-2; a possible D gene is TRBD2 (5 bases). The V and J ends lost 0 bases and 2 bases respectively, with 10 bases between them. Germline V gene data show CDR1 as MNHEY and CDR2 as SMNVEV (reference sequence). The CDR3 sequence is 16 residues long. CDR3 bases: TGTGCCAGCAGTTTATCCGGACTTCTTAACACCGGGGAGCTGTTTTTT. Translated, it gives CASSLSGLLNTGELFF.

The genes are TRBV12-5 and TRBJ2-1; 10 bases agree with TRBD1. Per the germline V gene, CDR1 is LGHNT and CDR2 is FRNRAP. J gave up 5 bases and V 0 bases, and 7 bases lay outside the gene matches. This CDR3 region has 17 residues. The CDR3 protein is CASGLVRGQGLDNEQFF. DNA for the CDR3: TGTGCTAGTGGTTTGGTACGGGGACAGGGGTTAGACAATGAGCAGTTCTTC.